The 17 T cell receptor beta chains presented below share a single source sample, sequenced in a study of blood T cell repertoires in COVID-19 (dated by TCRdb to 2019 to 2021). The receptor library was made with the immunoSEQ multiplex PCR assay. As stored in TCRdb, this immuneACCESS dataset retains in-frame rearrangements with V and J assigned. A fraction of the clones does not appear; measured against another copy, unresolved V genes explain less than half of the discrepancy, and the remainder lacks a known reason. This sample comprises 250,000 to 350,000 clones, roughly 89% of them detected only once. The biggest ten clones account for about 5.7% of the sample. The sequenced material came from PBMCs or T cells enriched from blood (not recorded which). The receptors here all came from a woman aged 40-49 years who had recovered from COVID-19.

CDR3 sequence reads: CASRSTGNHTF. CDR3 in DNA: TGTGCCAGCAGGTCGACAGGGAACCACACCTTC. V usage is TRBV28 and J usage is TRBJ1-2; 7 bases fit TRBD1. Trimming took 6 bases from V and 12 from J; bases not matched to a gene: 7. Germline CDR1 is MDHEN and CDR2 is SYDVKM. The CDR3 has 11 amino acids.

This chain uses TRBV7-9 with TRBJ2-7, with D perhaps matching TRBD1 (5 bases). The ends were cut back, 5 bases at V and 4 bases at J, with 9 bases in the middle. The germline gives CDR1 SEHNR, CDR2 FQNEAQ (reference sequence). The CDR3 has 12 amino acids. The CDR3 bases are TGTGCCAGCAGCCCAGGACAATACGAGCAGTACTTC. It specifies CASSPGQYEQYF.

Only a few counts were recorded for this clone. The chain joins TRBV27 to TRBJ2-7; 11 bases fit TRBD2. Looked up from germline, CDR1 is MNHEY and CDR2 is SMNVEV (reference sequence). The CDR3 length is 15 residues. The ends lost 5 bases at V and 8 bases at J; junction bases unmatched: 11. The CDR3 is CASSPWGLAENKQYF. The CDR3 nucleotides are TGTGCCAGCAGTCCATGGGGACTAGCGGAAAATAAGCAGTACTTC.

This clone was seen a single time. The chain links TRBV14 to TRBJ2-3; D unresolved. The CDR3 runs to 15 residues. Germline-derived CDR1 and CDR2 are SGHDN and FVKESK. V was trimmed by 1 base and J by 0 bases, leaving 8 bases between them. The CDR3 sequence is CASSQGWPSTDTQYF. The CDR3 bases are TGTGCCAGCAGCCAAGGGTGGCCTAGCACAGATACGCAGTATTTT.

The rearrangement uses TRBV29-1 and TRBJ1-2, with D possibly being TRBD1 (5 bases). The CDR3 extends over 12 amino acids. The V gene's germline CDR1 is SQVTM and CDR2 ANQGSEA. The ends were cut back, 7 bases at V and 5 bases at J, with 14 bases in the middle. CDR3 bases: TGCAGCGATCGGGGGATGGGGTATGGCTACACCTTC. It is translated as CSDRGMGYGYTF.

The rearrangement links TRBV24-1 to TRBJ1-1; 8 bases align to TRBD1. This CDR3 region has 13 residues. Germline CDR1 is KGHDR and CDR2 is SFDVKD. V lost 3 bases to trimming and J lost 8 bases; unmatched junction nucleotides: 4. CDR3 DNA: TGTGCCACCAGTGATCCAGGACAGGGAGAAGCTTTCTTT. Amino acid sequence: CATSDPGQGEAFF.

The rearrangement joins TRBV9 to TRBJ2-1; 7 bases match TRBD2. The CDR3 extends over 15 amino acids. Per germline, CDR1 SGDLS and CDR2 YYNGEE. After removal of 2 bases from V and 10 bases from J, the junction contained 12 bases not matched to a gene. CDR3 protein: CASSVRDYSMGEQFF. As DNA, the CDR3 is TGTGCCAGCAGCGTCCGGGACTACTCTATGGGGGAGCAGTTCTTC.

The chain uses TRBV7-3 and TRBJ2-3; unclear D gene. Germline-derived CDR1 and CDR2 are SGHTA and FQGTGA. Trimming left V 5 bases short and J 0 bases short, with 15 bases between. The CDR3 has 16 residues. For the CDR3, the DNA is TGTGCCAGCAGCCCAAATCCTAGGCTTAGCACAGATACGCAGTATTTT. Encoded protein: CASSPNPRLSTDTQYF.

This clone came up once. The J gene is TRBJ2-1, the V gene TRBV5-1; D is undetermined. Germline V gene data show CDR1 as SGHRS and CDR2 as YFSETQ. V was cut by 7 bases and J by 1 base, with 12 bases left in between. The CDR3 loop spans 14 amino acids. Here the CDR3 reads CASSTLTSYNEQFF. The CDR3, as DNA: TGCGCCAGCTCGACCTTGACTTCCTACAATGAGCAGTTCTTC.

Points on this clone: Other DNA sequences in the same sample also yield this CDR3. The CDR3 sequence is CASSVRSGNTIYF. Written as DNA, the CDR3 is TGTGCCAGCAGCGTCCGTTCTGGAAACACCATATATTTT. V is TRBV9 and J is TRBJ1-3; D unresolved. The CDR3 spans 13 residues. Per germline, CDR1 SGDLS and CDR2 YYNGEE. The V end was cut by 2 bases, the J end by 1 base, with 4 bases between. The whole variable domain, filled in from reference TRBV9 and TRBJ1-3, reads DSGVTQTPKHLITATGQRVTLRCSPRSGDLSVYWYQQSLDQGLQFLIQYYNGEERAKGNILERFSAQQFPDLHSELNLSSLELGDSALYFCASSVRSGNTIYFGEGSWLTVV.

The rearrangement links TRBV19 to TRBJ1-5; unclear D gene. The CDR3 has 12 residues. Per the germline V gene, CDR1 is LNHDA and CDR2 is SQIVND (reference sequence). The ends were cut back, 11 bases at V and 4 bases at J, with 12 bases in the middle. The CDR3 bases are TGTGCCTCGGCCCGCGGGAATCAGCCCCAGCATTTT. It translates to CASARGNQPQHF.

V is TRBV13 and J is TRBJ1-1, with 9 bases lining up with TRBD1. From germline, CDR1 is PRHDT and CDR2 FYEKMQ (reference sequence). This CDR3 comprises 15 residues. V lost 5 bases to trimming and J lost 2 bases; unmatched junction nucleotides: 6. CDR3 sequence (DNA): TGTGCCAGCAGCAAAGGACAGGGGACCAACACTGAAGCTTTCTTT. This encodes CASSKGQGTNTEAFF.

The gene calls are TRBV29-1 and TRBJ1-1, with a possible D match to TRBD1 (5 bases). The CDR3 sequence is 13 residues long. V dropped 7 bases and J dropped 4 bases, with 16 bases sitting between them. Germline assignment: CDR1 SQVTM and CDR2 ANQGSEA. The CDR3 is CSAPSGARTEAFF. Here the CDR3 DNA reads TGCAGCGCACCTAGTGGGGCGCGCACTGAAGCTTTCTTT.

This clone was picked up a small number of times. V usage is TRBV5-4 and J usage is TRBJ1-1; the D is unclear. Per germline, CDR1 SGHNT and CDR2 YYREEE (reference sequence). The V gene lost 7 bases and the J gene lost 7 bases, with 26 bases spanning the gap. The CDR3 has 16 residues. CDR3 protein: CASSLNRGMGGNEAFF. CDR3 DNA: TGTGCCAGCTCCCTTAATCGAGGGATGGGAGGGAATGAAGCTTTCTTT.

CDR3 DNA: TGTGCCAGCAGTTTGATCGTTACAGGTACCTACGAGCAGTACTTC. Translating it yields CASSLIVTGTYEQYF. This sequence joins TRBV28 and TRBJ2-7, with a possible D match to TRBD1 (5 bases). Trimming left V 3 bases short and J 2 bases short, with 14 bases between. Germline V CDR1 and CDR2: MDHEN, SYDVKM. This CDR3 comprises 15 residues.

The CDR3 DNA sequence: TGTGCCAGCTCGGGACTAGCGGCCCAACAAGAGACCCAGTACTTC. It specifies CASSGLAAQQETQYF. This sequence joins TRBV19 and TRBJ2-5; the match to TRBD2 covers 11 bases. The V and J ends lost 9 bases and 2 bases, in that order; junction bases with no gene match: 8. Germline V CDR1 and CDR2: LNHDA, SQIVND (reference sequence). The CDR3 covers 15 residues.

The rearrangement links TRBV28 to TRBJ1-2; 7 bases line up with TRBD1. With 3 bases clipped from V and 8 bases from J, the junction kept 6 bases outside the gene matches. The CDR3 has 13 residues. CDR1 MDHEN and CDR2 SYDVKM come from the germline V gene. This chain's CDR3 is CASSLDRPGGYTF. CDR3 in DNA: TGTGCCAGCAGTTTGGACAGGCCTGGGGGCTACACCTTC.